The 26 T cell receptor beta chains in this list originate from one sample, sequenced in a study of human T cells and chemical hapten exposure. MiXCR, applied by TCRdb to the RACE reads, yields one record per CDR3 protein. Of about 120,000 distinct CDR3 sequences listed, around 15% are singletons. Time point given: patch test 1, 2 weeks after DPC sensitization. Described treatment: therapeutic diphenylcyclopropenone sensitization with weekly scalp DPC. The sample was whole blood, taken in connection with sensitization to the hapten diphenylcyclopropenone (DPC). The origin of the receptors is a man between 18 and 35 years old with alopecia areata. Some clones in this sample may be carry-over from other donors' samples.

The sample holds a few counts of this clonotype. The junction does not match germline at one end; this may be a read error. This rearrangement joins TRBV20-1 to TRBJ2-1; a weak D match, TRBD2 (5 bases). Germline V CDR1 and CDR2: DFQATT, SNEGSKA (reference sequence). This CDR3 spans 13 amino acids. CDR3 sequence reads: CSAKAVTYNEQFF. DNA of the CDR3: TGCAGCGCTAAAGCGGTTACCTACAATGAGCAGTTCTTC.

This clonotype showed up just a few times. The chain combines TRBV25-1 with TRBJ1-2, with 7 bases identical to TRBD1. V lost 5 bases and J lost 5; bases outside the gene matches: 8. The CDR3 consists of 14 residues. Germline loops: CDR1 MGHDK, CDR2 SYGVNS. CDR3 bases: TGTGCCAGCAGTTCCACAGGGGAGGGGTATGGCTACACCTTC. Its protein is CASSSTGEGYGYTF.

This clonotype was seen many times. The chain couples TRBV27 to TRBJ2-2; TRBD2 is a possible D gene (7 bases). The germline CDR1 and CDR2 sequences are MNHEY and SMNVEV (reference sequence). The V end was cut by 6 bases, the J end by 2 bases, with 16 bases between. The CDR3 spans 16 residues. CDR3 DNA sequence: TGTGCCAGCAGCGTGGGATGGGGGGGCAACACCGGGGAGCTGTTTTTT. Residues: CASSVGWGGNTGELFF.

This clonotype was seen only a few times. The CDR3 DNA sequence: TGTGCCAGCAGCAAAGTACGATGCAGGACTTGTCCAGATACGCAGTATTTT. Protein product: CASSKVRCRTCPDTQYF. V usage is TRBV21-1 and J usage is TRBJ2-3; the listed D gene, TRBD2, was not tested against the DNA. TRBV21-1 is termed a pseudogene. CDR3 length equals 17 residues.

CDR3 sequence: CASSQVKQFYGYTF. The CDR3 DNA reads TGCGCCAGCAGCCAAGTGAAACAGTTCTATGGCTACACCTTC. The gene calls are TRBV4-3 and TRBJ1-2; no clear D. With 1 base removed from V and 4 bases from J, the gap between germline ends came to 10 bases. CDR1 is LGHNA and CDR2 is YSLEER in the germline V gene. This CDR3 spans 14 amino acids.

The V gene is TRBV9, the J gene TRBJ2-3; 8 positions agree with TRBD2. CDR3 size: 16 residues. V lost 3 bases to trimming and J lost 0 bases; unmatched junction nucleotides: 6. Germline CDR1 and CDR2: SGDLS and YYNGEE. CDR3 sequence (DNA): TGTGCCAGCAGCGGGAGGACTAGCAGTAGCACAGATACGCAGTATTTT. Translation: CASSGRTSSSTDTQYF.

The chain combines TRBV5-1 with TRBJ2-3, with D unresolved. The CDR3 is 12 residues long. The V end lost 1 base, the J end lost 4 bases, and 4 bases lay between the germline ends. Germline V gene lookup returns CDR1 SGHRS and CDR2 YFSETQ. The CDR3 DNA reads TGCGCCAGCAGCTTGATAGCAGATACGCAGTATTTT. Amino acid sequence: CASSLIADTQYF.

The chain combines TRBV18 with TRBJ1-1; TRBD1 is a possible D gene (6 bases). Germline lookup yields CDR1 KGHSH and CDR2 LQKENI. Trimming stripped 2 bases from V and 4 bases from J, with 11 bases between. CDR3 length: 14 amino acids. For the CDR3, the DNA is TGTGCCAGCTCACCAAAGGAGGGGGGCACTGAAGCTTTCTTT. Translating it yields CASSPKEGGTEAFF.

This clonotype appeared a few times. The J gene is TRBJ2-2, the V gene TRBV18; D may be TRBD1 (5 bases). Trimming left V 5 bases short and J 5 bases short, with 12 bases between. CDR3 length: 14 residues. The germline CDR1 and CDR2 sequences are KGHSH and LQKENI. The CDR3 here is CASSGDSLTGELFF. In DNA, the CDR3 is TGTGCCAGCTCAGGCGACAGCCTGACCGGGGAGCTGTTTTTT. Full variable domain (missing parts from reference TRBV18 and TRBJ2-2): NAGVMQNPRHLVRRRGQEARLRCSPMKGHSHVYWYRQLPEEGLKFMVYLQKENIIDESGMPKERFSAEFPKEGPSILRIQQVVRGDSAAYFCASSGDSLTGELFFGEGSRLTVL.

The CDR3 loop is CASSLGSRGAYNEQFF. CDR3 DNA: TGTGCCAGCAGCTTAGGCTCCCGGGGTGCCTACAATGAGCAGTTCTTC. The rearrangement uses TRBV7-6 and TRBJ2-1; TRBD2 is a possible D gene (5 bases). The V end was cut by 1 base, the J end by 2 bases, with 12 bases between. In germline, CDR1 is SGHVS, CDR2 FNYEAQ. The CDR3 totals 16 residues.

This clonotype has just a few counts. The V and J genes are TRBV4-1 and TRBJ1-1; TRBD1 matches at 7 bases. Unmatched junction bases numbered 14, after V lost 6 bases and J lost 1 base. Germline V gene data show CDR1 as MGHRA and CDR2 as YSYEKL. This CDR3 is built from 17 residues. In nucleotides, the CDR3 is TGCGCCAGCAGACGTACAGGGGCCTCGGCGAGGAACACTGAAGCTTTCTTT. This gives the protein CASRRTGASARNTEAFF.

V gene TRBV28 combines with J gene TRBJ2-5, with TRBD1 matching 7 bases. This CDR3 has 14 amino acids. V lost 6 bases to trimming and J lost 7 bases; unmatched junction nucleotides: 11. Germline CDR1 reads MDHEN; CDR2 reads SYDVKM. The CDR3 reads CASRKTGRIGTQYF. The CDR3 nucleotides read TGTGCCAGCAGGAAGACAGGGCGAATTGGGACCCAGTACTTC.

This clonotype was counted only a few times. The chain is built from TRBV4-1 and TRBJ1-2; perhaps TRBD1 as D (6 bases). There are 14 residues in the CDR3. Germline lookup yields CDR1 MGHRA and CDR2 YSYEKL. Trimming pared 0 bases from V and 2 bases from J, leaving 7 bases between. CDR3 coding DNA: TGCGCCAGCAGCCAAGAGGACAGAAACTATGGCTACACCTTC. It yields the protein CASSQEDRNYGYTF.

There are a few counts of this clonotype. This chain joins TRBV10-3 and TRBJ2-1, with 13 bases fitting TRBD2. CDR1 and CDR2 (germline): ENHRY, SYGVKD. Germline trimming cut 8 bases from V and 7 bases from J; bases unmatched to any gene: 8. This CDR3 contains 15 residues. The CDR3 DNA reads as TGTGCCATCGGCGGACTAGCGGGGGATGGTAATGAGCAGTTCTTC. Translating it yields CAIGGLAGDGNEQFF.

This clonotype was observed a handful of times. The V call is TRBV7-2, the J call TRBJ1-2, with 7 bases fitting TRBD1. Per the germline V gene, CDR1 is SGHTA and CDR2 is FQGNSA. The CDR3 runs to 14 residues. With V trimmed by 1 base and J by 6 bases, 5 bases remained unmatched. The CDR3 DNA follows: TGTGCCAGCAGCTTAGGGGGACAGTTCAATGGCTACACCTTC. Its translation is CASSLGGQFNGYTF.

The chain couples TRBV10-3 to TRBJ2-1; D gene uncertain. V lost 2 bases, J lost 8 bases, and 10 bases lay in between. This CDR3 is 13 amino acids long. Germline V gene sequence: CDR1 ENHRY, CDR2 SYGVKD. The DNA for the CDR3 is TGTGCCATCAGTGAGGAACGTCCTGATGAGCAGTTCTTC. Amino acid sequence: CAISEERPDEQFF.

This clonotype turned up a few times. The rearrangement joins TRBV18 to TRBJ1-5, with 10 bases that match TRBD1. CDR3 size: 16 residues. Losses at the gene ends were 3 bases for V and 5 bases for J; bases not matched to a gene: 7. Germline loops: CDR1 KGHSH, CDR2 LQKENI. DNA of the CDR3: TGTGCCAGCTCACCCCGGACAGGGGGAAAAGATCAGCCCCAGCATTTT. Protein sequence: CASSPRTGGKDQPQHF.

This clonotype was counted between two and nine times. This chain links TRBV27 with TRBJ2-3, with 10 nucleotides matching TRBD2. The V and J ends lost 3 bases and 2 bases, in that order; junction bases with no gene match: 8. From germline, CDR1 is MNHEY and CDR2 SMNVEV (reference sequence). The CDR3 is 17 residues long. CDR3 protein: CASSLGLANIYTDTQYF. The DNA of the CDR3 is TGTGCCAGCAGTTTGGGACTAGCGAACATATACACAGATACGCAGTATTTT.

This rearrangement joins TRBV4-2 to TRBJ1-1; 7 bases match TRBD1. This CDR3 has 15 amino acids. Germline V gene data show CDR1 as LGHNA and CDR2 as YNFKEQ. The V gene end was trimmed by 4 bases and the J gene end by 3 bases; junction bases not matched to a gene: 8. CDR3 protein: CASSRALQGYTEAFF. DNA for the CDR3: TGTGCCAGCAGCCGAGCCCTACAGGGGTACACTGAAGCTTTCTTT.

V gene TRBV10-3 combines with J gene TRBJ1-6; 7 bases map to TRBD1. This CDR3 region has 15 residues. The germline CDR1 and CDR2 sequences are ENHRY and SYGVKD. V was pared by 4 bases and J by 8 bases, with 8 bases of the junction left unmatched. CDR3 DNA sequence: TGTGCCATCAGTGGATCGACAGGGATTGATTCACCCCTCCACTTT. Translating gives CAISGSTGIDSPLHF.

This clonotype has more than one count but fewer than ten. The genes are TRBV19 and TRBJ2-3, with D perhaps matching TRBD2 (6 bases). Germline CDR1 and CDR2: LNHDA and SQIVND (reference sequence). This CDR3 region has 14 residues. V was trimmed by 3 bases and J by 4 bases, leaving 11 bases between them. The CDR3 reads CASSMAGIPDTQYF. The CDR3 region has the DNA TGTGCCAGTAGTATGGCGGGGATCCCAGATACGCAGTATTTT.

This clonotype has a handful of counts. This sequence joins TRBV7-9 and TRBJ1-5; possible D gene TRBD1, 6 bases. The CDR3 covers 15 residues. Germline lookup yields CDR1 SEHNR and CDR2 FQNEAQ (reference sequence). The V end lost 5 bases, the J end lost 6 bases, and 17 bases lay between the germline ends. The chain's CDR3 is CASSPTSGAIQPQHF. CDR3 bases: TGTGCCAGCAGCCCAACATCGGGGGCAATTCAGCCCCAGCATTTT.

The chain recombines TRBV7-9 with TRBJ1-1; 9 nucleotides align to TRBD1. Germline V lookup: CDR1 SEHNR, CDR2 FQNEAQ (reference sequence). The CDR3 is 14 amino acids. After removal of 3 bases from V and 4 bases from J, the junction contained 3 bases not matched to a gene. Here the CDR3 reads CASSFTDRGTEAFF. In DNA form, the CDR3 reads TGTGCCAGCAGCTTCACGGACAGGGGCACTGAAGCTTTCTTT.

J is TRBJ2-1 and V is TRBV18; 8 bases are shared with TRBD1. The CDR3 runs 17 residues. Trimming took 0 bases from V and 9 from J; bases not matched to a gene: 13. The germline V gene has CDR1 KGHSH and CDR2 LQKENI. CDR3 coding DNA: TGTGCCAGCTCACCACCGAGGCAGGGGGCGAGTCCGGTTGAGCAGTTCTTC. Translating gives CASSPPRQGASPVEQFF. Filled out from reference TRBV18 and TRBJ2-1, the complete variable domain reads NAGVMQNPRHLVRRRGQEARLRCSPMKGHSHVYWYRQLPEEGLKFMVYLQKENIIDESGMPKERFSAEFPKEGPSILRIQQVVRGDSAAYFCASSPPRQGASPVEQFFGPGTRLTVL.

The chain links TRBV12-3 or TRBV12-4 to TRBJ2-2; D perhaps matches TRBD1 (6 bases). The CDR3 consists of 16 residues. Trimming removed 0 bases from V and 5 bases from J, with 13 bases in between. CDR3 in amino acids: CASSLASFQGTGELFF. In DNA form, the CDR3 reads TGTGCCAGCAGTTTAGCGTCGTTTCAGGGGACCGGGGAGCTGTTTTTT.

This clonotype appeared a few times. V gene TRBV7-2 combines with J gene TRBJ1-5, with a possible D match to TRBD1 (6 bases). The CDR3 extends over 18 amino acids. Between the trimmed V and J ends, which lost 3 bases and 4 bases, there was a span of 22 bases. Germline loops: CDR1 SGHTA, CDR2 FQGNSA. CDR3 amino acids: CASSFTLTSGAWNQPQHF. CDR3 coding DNA: TGTGCCAGCAGCTTCACTCTTACCTCAGGGGCCTGGAATCAGCCCCAGCATTTT.